Below, 25 T cell receptor beta chains from the same sample are listed, as sequenced in a study of tumor and adjacent non-tumor tissue in lung cancer (dated by TCRdb to between 2018 and 2020). Libraries were constructed by multiplex PCR. The data were produced on an Illumina HiSeq 2500. TCRbeta libraries were constructed through three rounds of nested PCR with primers (Table S4) according to protocols adapted from ARM-PCR. TCRdb applied fastp at Q25 and MiXCR to the public reads, then kept only in-frame beta chains. Rows matching on CDR3 protein sequence are summarized as one entry with the most common DNA and genes. The sample includes 70,000 to 80,000 distinct CDR3 sequences, with around 77% observed a single time. 8.5% to 10% of the sample goes to the ten largest clones. RNA was isolated from bulk unsorted tissue, and RNA quality was assessed with a NanoDrop ND-1000 and an Agilent 2100. The sequenced sample consisted of lung tumor tissue. These receptors all come from a woman aged 40 to 55 with non-small cell lung cancer.

A word on this clonotype: Its ends do not fully match the called genes, so a read error is possible. The chain carries TRBV6-5 and TRBJ2-2, with D perhaps TRBD2 (6 bases). The CDR3 runs 15 residues. The germline gives CDR1 MNHEY, CDR2 SVGAGI. The CDR3 loop is CASSRLERAPGDLFF. DNA for the CDR3: TGTGCCAGCAGCCGACTAGAGAGGGCGCCCGGGGACCTGTTTTTT.

As regards this clonotype: Germline and junction disagree at one end, which may indicate a read error. The chain carries TRBV10-1 and TRBJ2-2; D is possibly TRBD2 (5 bases). Germline V gene data show CDR1 as WNHNN and CDR2 as SYGVQD (reference sequence). The CDR3 runs 14 residues. CDR3 sequence: CASNERVDTGELFF. CDR3 in DNA: TGCGCCAGCAATGAGAGGGTGGATACCGGGGAGCTGTTTTTT.

With regard to this clonotype: Lacking the conserved final phenylalanine or tryptophan, this CDR3 likely reflects a read error. The DNA is left out, because the CDR3 cannot be placed on it with certainty; the CDR3 is given as TCRdb lists it. V gene TRBV28 combines with J gene TRBJ2-7; the D segment call TRBD1 is taken from the table without a DNA check. CDR1 MDHEN and CDR2 SYDVKM come from the germline V gene. 14 amino acids form the CDR3, both terminal residues included. The CDR3 spells CASSRPGCDREQCI.

The CDR3 here is CASSLEGGCQPQHF. DNA for the CDR3: TGCGCCAGCAGCTTGGAAGGGGGATGTCAGCCCCAGCATTTT. The V gene is TRBV5-1, the J gene TRBJ1-5, with D possibly being TRBD1 (6 bases). Per the germline V gene, CDR1 is SGHRS and CDR2 is YFSETQ. Trimming shortened V by 0 bases and J by 6 bases, and 10 bases separated the two germline ends. The CDR3 extends over 14 amino acids.

Points on this clonotype: At one end the junction does not follow the germline gene, possibly because of a read error. This chain connects TRBV6-5 to TRBJ2-6, with a weak D call TRBD1 (6 bases). CDR1 and CDR2 (germline): MNHEY, SVGAGI. There are 15 residues in the CDR3. The CDR3 DNA reads as TGTGCCAGCAAACGCGAGGGGGTCGGGGCCAACGTCCTGAGCTTC. Translation gives CASKREGVGANVLSF.

The J gene is TRBJ2-7, the V gene TRBV4-2; TRBD2 matches 8 bases. The V and J ends lost 0 bases and 2 bases, in that order; junction bases with no gene match: 12. Looked up from germline, CDR1 is LGHNA and CDR2 is YNFKEQ. This CDR3 region has 18 residues. The CDR3 bases are TGTGCCAGCAGCCAAGATTATACTAACGGGGGGGATACCTACGAGCAGTACTTC. It codes for CASSQDYTNGGDTYEQYF.

This clonotype was found once. The chain employs TRBV11-3 and TRBJ2-4; 7 bases match TRBD2. Germline CDR1 and CDR2: SGHNT and YENEEA. This CDR3 is built from 17 residues. With 5 bases clipped from V and 2 bases from J, the junction kept 12 bases outside the gene matches. CDR3 in amino acids: CASSGRGTRLPKNIQYF. CDR3 DNA sequence: TGTGCCAGCAGCGGGAGGGGTACCCGGTTGCCCAAAAACATTCAGTACTTC.

This clonotype was counted a few times. A much larger clone differs from this one at a single base, so this may be a read error. The chain is built from TRBV20-1 and TRBJ2-1, with 10 positions matching TRBD2. V shed 5 bases, J shed 6 bases, and the junction held 10 bases outside the gene matches. The V gene's germline CDR1 is DFQATT and CDR2 SNEGSKA (reference sequence). This CDR3 region has 15 residues. The CDR3 is CSALRPAGGPNEQFF. The CDR3 coding sequence is TGCAGTGCTCTTAGACCAGCGGGGGGGCCCAATGAGCAGTTCTTC.

Of note for this clonotype: The CDR3 ends on some other residue instead of the conserved phenylalanine or tryptophan, so this is likely a read error. The chain couples TRBV11-2 to TRBJ1-2, with a possible D match to TRBD1 (6 bases). This CDR3 is built from 14 residues. Germline loops: CDR1 SGHAT, CDR2 FQNNGV. CDR3 sequence reads: CAGSLPPGAYGYTI. In DNA, the CDR3 is TGTGCCGGCAGCTTGCCTCCGGGGGCCTATGGCTACACCATC.

In this sample, this clonotype turned up many times. Here the CDR3 DNA reads TGTGCCAGCAGTTACTCGGGGGAGGGGAGATCGGGCTACACCTTC. Translating gives CASSYSGEGRSGYTF. V is TRBV6-5 and J is TRBJ1-2; TRBD1 is a possible D gene (5 bases). The CDR3 totals 15 residues. V was shortened by 0 bases and J by 8 bases, with 16 bases between the two germline ends. The germline gives CDR1 MNHEY, CDR2 SVGAGI.

This clonotype turned up a few times. This CDR3 fails to terminate in the conserved phenylalanine or tryptophan, so it likely reflects a read error. V and J are TRBV6-5 and TRBJ2-2, with 8 bases matching TRBD1. CDR3 length: 15 amino acids. The germline V gene has CDR1 MNHEY and CDR2 SVGAGI. CDR3 residues: CASSYQGARAGELFL. CDR3 bases: TGTGCCAGTAGTTACCAGGGGGCACGGGCCGGGGAGCTGTTTTTG.

Remarks on this clonotype: Relative to the germline gene, one junction end is altered; a read error may explain this. The genes are TRBV11-2 and TRBJ2-1; no definite D call. The CDR3 totals 15 residues. Germline values: CDR1 SGHAT, CDR2 FQNNGV. The CDR3 loop reads CASNWVESSYNEQFF. Written as DNA, the CDR3 is TGTGCCAGCAACTGGGTAGAGAGCTCCTATAATGAGCAGTTCTTC.

A remark on this clonotype: Sequence at one end of the junction differs from germline and may be a read error. CDR3 residues: CTSSLGRYNEQSF. CDR3 DNA: TGTACCAGCAGCTTAGGACGGTACAATGAGCAGTCCTTC. The chain carries TRBV11-2 and TRBJ2-1; D gene unclear. Germline V gene lookup returns CDR1 SGHAT and CDR2 FQNNGV. CDR3 length equals 13 residues.

Notes on this clonotype: Given the absence of the conserved phenylalanine or tryptophan at the CDR3 end, a read error is likely. The limits of the CDR3 on the DNA are not certain, so only TCRdb's listed CDR3 is given. The gene calls are TRBV4-1 and TRBJ1-4. The germline CDR1 and CDR2 sequences are MGHRA and YSYEKL. The CDR3 contains 15 residues when both ends are counted. CDR3 sequence: CASSQVAGGNEKLCL.

As to this clonotype: Since a much larger clone is just one base distant, this may be a read error. This rearrangement joins TRBV20-1 to TRBJ2-7; 12 bases map to TRBD2. V was pared by 5 bases and J by 8 bases, with 10 bases of the junction left unmatched. The V gene's germline CDR1 is DFQATT and CDR2 SNEGSKA (reference sequence). There are 14 residues in the CDR3. The CDR3 DNA reads as TGCAGTGCTGCGACCGGGACTAGCGGGTACAAGCAGTACTTC. Encoded protein: CSAATGTSGYKQYF.

The chain employs TRBV11-2 and TRBJ1-2; D is unresolved. CDR1 and CDR2 (germline): SGHAT, FQNNGV. The CDR3 contains 13 residues. V dropped 9 bases and J dropped 6 bases, with 17 bases sitting between them. CDR3 nucleotide sequence: TGTGCCAGTAACCAGACAAGGGTTAATGGCTACACCTTC. It yields the protein CASNQTRVNGYTF.

With regard to this clonotype: At one end, the junction sequence differs from germline, possibly due to a read error. V gene TRBV19 combines with J gene TRBJ2-7, with 9 bases that match TRBD1. The germline V gene encodes CDR1 LNHDA and CDR2 SQIVND (reference sequence). The CDR3 is 14 residues long. CDR3 sequence reads: CATQGTGCIYEQHF. The DNA of the CDR3 is TGTGCCACCCAAGGGACAGGGTGCATCTACGAGCAGCACTTC.

Comments on this clonotype: Since no conserved phenylalanine or tryptophan closes the CDR3, a read error is the likely cause. The chain employs TRBV11-2 and TRBJ2-5; 11 bases are a match to TRBD2. The germline V gene has CDR1 SGHAT and CDR2 FQNNGV. The CDR3 runs to 15 residues. CDR3 region: CASGFSGGAGGTQYS. The CDR3 nucleotides are TGTGCCAGCGGCTTTAGCGGGGGGGCGGGGGGGACCCAGTACTCC.

The rearrangement uses TRBV29-1 and TRBJ2-3, with D perhaps TRBD1 (6 bases). The DNA end is more similar to TRBJ1-5, so the J call may be wrong. CDR3 length equals 13 residues. Looked up from germline, CDR1 is SQVTM and CDR2 is ANQGSEA. CDR3 DNA: TGCAGCGTGGGACACACCGGTACGGATACGCAGCATTTT. It specifies CSVGHTGTDTQHF.

In the case of this clonotype: With a much larger clone just one base away, this may be a read error. The chain joins TRBV29-1 to TRBJ2-3; D unclear. The V gene lost 3 bases and the J gene lost 11 bases, with 15 bases spanning the gap. This CDR3 is 12 amino acids long. Germline-derived CDR1 and CDR2 are SQVTM and ANQGSEA. The CDR3 loop reads CSVDGILNMQYF. The DNA for the CDR3 is TGCAGCGTTGATGGTATTCTAAATATGCAGTATTTT.

As concerns this clonotype: The junction does not match germline at one end; this may be a read error. The gene calls are TRBV28 and TRBJ2-7; TRBD2 matches at 8 bases. The germline V gene has CDR1 MDHEN and CDR2 SYDVKM. The CDR3 loop spans 14 amino acids. The CDR3 bases are TGTGCCAGCAGTCACCAGCGGGAGAACTACGAACAGTGCTTC. Translation gives CASSHQRENYEQCF.

This clonotype appeared many times. The V gene is TRBV4-1, the J gene TRBJ1-5; 7 bases are a match to TRBD1. The ends lost 0 bases at V and 1 base at J; junction bases unmatched: 6. Germline V gives CDR1 MGHRA, CDR2 YSYEKL. The CDR3 totals 17 residues. The CDR3 DNA sequence: TGCGCCAGCAGCCAAGAGGGGCAGGGGGGAAGCAATCAGCCCCAGCATTTT. Its protein is CASSQEGQGGSNQPQHF.

Notes on this clonotype: Relative to the germline gene, one junction end is altered; a read error may explain this. The gene calls are TRBV6-5 and TRBJ1-1; the D is unclear. This CDR3 has 13 amino acids. Germline CDR1 reads MNHEY; CDR2 reads SVGAGI. The CDR3 DNA reads TGTGCCAGCAGTCACATGGCGCCCCCTGAAGCCTTCTTT. Its protein is CASSHMAPPEAFF.

Details on this clonotype: A much bigger clone sits one base away, suggesting this may be a read error. V is TRBV28 and J is TRBJ2-7; possible D gene TRBD1, 5 bases. The CDR3 loop spans 12 amino acids. Germline V gives CDR1 MDHEN, CDR2 SYDVKM. The V end lost 6 bases, the J end lost 6 bases, and 12 bases lay between the germline ends. The CDR3, as DNA: TGTGCCAGCAGCCTCAGGGATTTCGAGCAGTACTTC. As protein: CASSLRDFEQYF.

This clonotype was counted a few times. This CDR3 is missing its conserved last phenylalanine or tryptophan, likely due to a read error. This sequence joins TRBV7-8 and TRBJ1-1; D possibly corresponds to TRBD1 (6 bases). CDR1 and CDR2 from the germline V gene are SGHVS and FQNEAQ. Deletions cut 5 bases from V and 9 bases from J, with 13 bases between. This CDR3 has 12 amino acids. CDR3 bases: TGTGCCAGCAGCACTTGGGGGGGGCAAGCTTTCTAT. Residues: CASSTWGGQAFY.